The entry below describes one T cell receptor (beta chain). Germline-derived CDR1 and CDR2 are LGHDT and YNNKEL (reference sequence). CDR3 length: 16 amino acids. Between the trimmed V and J ends, which lost 0 bases and 4 bases, there was a span of 16 bases. These data belong to a study of CD8 T cells in Susac syndrome. RNA totalling roughly 0.5 to 1 ug underwent reverse transcription with random hexamers. One entry per CDR3 protein results from TCRdb running MiXCR on the immunoSEQ multiplex PCR reads. The table lists about 200,000 distinct CDR3 sequences, 90% to 95% of them singletons, with 0.085% to 0.09% in the top ten.

The chain employs TRBV3-1 and TRBJ2-7, with TRBD1 as a possible D gene (6 bases). The sample was CD4+ T cells from PBMCs. The sequence came from a human donor with Susac syndrome. CDR3 sequence: CASSQDTLGALYEQYF. In nucleotides, the CDR3 is TGTGCCAGCAGCCAAGATACATTGGGGGCTTTGTACGAGCAGTACTTC.